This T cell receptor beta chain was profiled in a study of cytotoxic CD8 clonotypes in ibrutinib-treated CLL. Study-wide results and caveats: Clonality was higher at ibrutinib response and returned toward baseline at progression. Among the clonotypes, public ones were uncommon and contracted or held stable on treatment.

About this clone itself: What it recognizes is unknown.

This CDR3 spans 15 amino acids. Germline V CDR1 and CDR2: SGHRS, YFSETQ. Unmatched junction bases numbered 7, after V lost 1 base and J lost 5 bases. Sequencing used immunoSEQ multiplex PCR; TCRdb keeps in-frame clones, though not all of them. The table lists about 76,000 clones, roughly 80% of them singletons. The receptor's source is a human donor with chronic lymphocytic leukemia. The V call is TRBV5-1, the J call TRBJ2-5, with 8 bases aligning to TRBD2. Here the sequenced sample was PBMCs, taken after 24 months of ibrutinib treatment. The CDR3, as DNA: TGCGCCAGCAGCTTGTACGGGAGGGCCTCCGAGACCCAGTACTTC. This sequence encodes CASSLYGRASETQYF.